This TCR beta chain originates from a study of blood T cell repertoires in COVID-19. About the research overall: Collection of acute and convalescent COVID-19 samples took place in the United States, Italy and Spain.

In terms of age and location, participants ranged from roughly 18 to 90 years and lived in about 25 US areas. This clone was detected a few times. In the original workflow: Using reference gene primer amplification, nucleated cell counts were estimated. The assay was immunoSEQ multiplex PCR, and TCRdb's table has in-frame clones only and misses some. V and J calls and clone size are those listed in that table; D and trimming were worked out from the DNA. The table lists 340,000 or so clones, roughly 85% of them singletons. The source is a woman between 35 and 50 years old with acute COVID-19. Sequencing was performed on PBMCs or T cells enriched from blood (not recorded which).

The CDR3 here is CSPRELDRANTGELFF. CDR3 DNA sequence: TGCAGCCCTAGGGAACTCGACAGGGCGAACACCGGGGAGCTGTTTTTT. The chain carries TRBV29-1 and TRBJ2-2, with 7 bases identical to TRBD1. V was pared by 8 bases and J by 0 bases, with 12 bases of the junction left unmatched. CDR3 size: 16 residues. The germline gives CDR1 SQVTM, CDR2 ANQGSEA.